One sample yielded the 4 T cell receptor beta chains listed below, sequenced in a study of identical twins. TCRdb called the 5' RACE reads again in MiXCR, with one record for every CDR3 protein. The sample yields hundreds of thousands of distinct CDR3 sequences, around a sixth seen once. This sample also appeared in a second study, on T cells expressing NK-cell markers.

Sequenced sample: PBMCs. These receptors all come from a woman between 18 and 29 years old in good health.

Only a few counts were recorded for this clonotype. V usage is TRBV12-3 or TRBV12-4 and J usage is TRBJ2-7; D remains ambiguous. The CDR3 sequence is 13 residues long. The ends were cut back, 6 bases at V and 0 bases at J, with 9 bases in the middle. The CDR3 coding sequence is TGTGCCAGCAGCCAGTGGGTCTCCTACGAGCAGTACTTC. This translates into CASSQWVSYEQYF.

The genes are TRBV10-1 and TRBJ2-3; 11 bases fit TRBD2. With V trimmed by 3 bases and J by 4 bases, 15 bases remained unmatched. Germline assignment: CDR1 WNHNN and CDR2 SYGVQD (reference sequence). The CDR3 has 19 residues. The CDR3 DNA is TGCGCCAGCAGTGAAGGGTCACTAGCGGGAGCGTGGAGCGCAGATACGCAGTATTTT. This gives the protein CASSEGSLAGAWSADTQYF.

This clonotype was found a few times. The J gene is TRBJ2-2, the V gene TRBV29-1, with 7 bases aligning to TRBD2. The V gene's germline CDR1 is SQVTM and CDR2 ANQGSEA. Trimming took 2 bases from V and 4 from J; bases not matched to a gene: 4. The CDR3 is made up of 14 amino acids. CDR3 nucleotide sequence: TGCAGCGTTGAATCGCGGGAGAGCACCGGGGAGCTGTTTTTT. Translation: CSVESRESTGELFF.

The chain recombines TRBV20-1 with TRBJ2-6; TRBD1 or TRBD2 may be the D gene (7 bases each). The germline gives CDR1 DFQATT, CDR2 SNEGSKA (reference sequence). The ends were cut back, 6 bases at V and 0 bases at J, with 15 bases in the middle. The length of the CDR3 is 16 residues. CDR3 nucleotides: TGCAGTGCCCCAGGGGGGGGGACCTCTGGGGCCAACGTCCTGACTTTC. Amino acids: CSAPGGGTSGANVLTF.